This TCR beta chain was sequenced during a study of tumor-infiltrating lymphocytes in primary liver carcinoma. Looking at the study overall: Sample yields of productive TCRbeta reads, ranging from roughly 3.5 to 7.13 million, were similar across tissue types. Study results and limitations: The top-250-clone fraction was significantly higher in tumors than in blood (p = 0.039). Tumor region pairs shared more overlap than did tumor-adjacent and tumor-blood pairs.

In addition to blood RNA drawn from unsorted whole blood, germline DNA was extracted. Germline CDR1 reads SGHAT; CDR2 reads FQNNGV. The CDR3 is made up of 15 amino acids. V lost 9 bases and J 7 bases, leaving 25 bases between the germline ends. A constant-region primer served to make TCR beta cDNA from about 0.45 ug total RNA. Slightly modified ARM-PCR served as the procedure for the TCR beta libraries. These libraries came from three rounds of nested multiplex PCR. The two initial PCR rounds, ten to eleven cycles each, used TRBV1-TRBV30 forward and C-beta reverse primers. TCRdb re-derived calls from the multiplex PCR reads in MiXCR, one entry per CDR3 protein. The sample has around 170,000 distinct CDR3 sequences, approximately 60% seen once. A note on this clonotype: The antigen is unknown. The conserved phenylalanine or tryptophan normally closing the CDR3 is absent here, so this likely arose from a read error.

The chain couples TRBV11-2 to TRBJ2-7; possibly TRBD1 for D (6 bases). The sequence was collected from a man aged 40-55 years with primary liver carcinoma and hepatitis B virus infection. The source material was peripheral blood. CDR3 coding DNA: TGTGCCAGTAGTTTAGTGCAGGACAGCCCTTTGGAGCAGTACTTA. It codes for CASSLVQDSPLEQYL.